These T cell receptor beta chains were read from a single sample in a study of blood T cell repertoires in COVID-19. Sequencing was performed with immunoSEQ multiplex PCR; in TCRdb, only in-frame clones are kept and a portion is missing. The table has a few hundred thousand clones, 83% seen once. The specimen was peripheral blood. The source of these receptors is a man in his fifties or sixties who had recovered from COVID-19. Both conserved end residues are part of each CDR3. A D gene is named only where the DNA matches it firmly. Size tells how often a clone was seen (once, few, many) or the class of an expanded clone, and some rows leave it out.

cdr3_aa cdr3_nt clone_size j_call v_call d_call
CASSHSGQAQAFF TGCGCCAGCAGTCATTCCGGACAGGCCCAAGCTTTCTTT - TRBJ1-1 TRBV5-1 TRBD1
CASSDEGGGSGANVLTF TGTGCCAGCAGTGACGAGGGAGGCGGGTCTGGGGCCAACGTCCTGACTTTC - TRBJ2-6 TRBV25-1 -
CASSSHRGRSPLHF TGTGCCAGCAGTTCCCACAGGGGGCGTTCACCCCTCCACTTT - TRBJ1-6 TRBV6-5 TRBD1
CASSPRDSYEQYF TGTGCCAGCAGCCCCCGGGACTCGTACGAGCAGTACTTC - TRBJ2-7 TRBV5-4 -
CASSQGDSVYGYTF TGTGCCAGCAGCCAAGGGGACAGCGTCTATGGCTACACCTTC - TRBJ1-2 TRBV3-1/TRBV3-2 TRBD1
CASSQAGGGEQFF TGCGCCAGCAGCCAAGCGGGAGGAGGCGAGCAGTTCTTC - TRBJ2-1 TRBV4-1 TRBD2
CAWRGQGARQPQHF TGTGCCTGGAGGGGACAGGGGGCAAGGCAGCCCCAGCATTTT few TRBJ1-5 TRBV30 TRBD1
CASSPGGNTEAFF TGTGCCAGCAGCCCAGGGGGTAACACTGAAGCTTTCTTT - TRBJ1-1 TRBV5-6 TRBD1
CASSALARGVSTDTQYF TGTGCCAGCAGTGCCCTCGCGCGGGGGGTTAGCACAGATACGCAGTATTTT - TRBJ2-3 TRBV6-1 TRBD2
CASSLEAGKGYEQYF TGTGCCAGCAGCTTAGAGGCAGGGAAGGGGTACGAGCAGTACTTC - TRBJ2-7 TRBV7-9 -
CASSHSDSNQPQHF TGTGCCAGCAGCCACAGTGATAGCAATCAGCCCCAGCATTTT - TRBJ1-5 TRBV7-9 -
CASSLGLAGPYEQYF TGTGCCAGCAGCTTAGGGCTAGCGGGCCCCTACGAGCAGTACTTC - TRBJ2-7 TRBV7-2 TRBD2
CASSLAGAMNTEAFF TGTGCCAGCAGCTTAGCGGGCGCCATGAACACTGAAGCTTTCTTT few TRBJ1-1 TRBV7-9 -
CASSHVFPDNEQFF TGTGCCAGCAGCCACGTGTTCCCGGACAATGAGCAGTTCTTC - TRBJ2-1 TRBV3-1/TRBV3-2 -
CASSDRTPGYTF TGTGCCAGCAGTGACCGGACTCCTGGCTACACCTTC - TRBJ1-2 TRBV6-1 -